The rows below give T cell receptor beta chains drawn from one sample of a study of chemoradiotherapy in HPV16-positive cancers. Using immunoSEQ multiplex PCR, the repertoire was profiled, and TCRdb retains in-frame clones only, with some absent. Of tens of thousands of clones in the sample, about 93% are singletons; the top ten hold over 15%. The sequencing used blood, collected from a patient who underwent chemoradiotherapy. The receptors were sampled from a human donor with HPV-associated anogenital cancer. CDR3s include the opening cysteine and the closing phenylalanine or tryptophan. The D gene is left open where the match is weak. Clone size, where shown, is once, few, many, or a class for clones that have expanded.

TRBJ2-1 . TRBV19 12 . TGTGCCATTAACCTCTATCAGCTAGGCATGTTCTTC CAINLYQLGMFF
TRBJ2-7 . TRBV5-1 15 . TGCGCCAGCAGCCAAGGACCGACTAGCTCCTACGAGCAGTACTTC CASSQGPTSSYEQYF
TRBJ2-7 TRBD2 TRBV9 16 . TGTGCCAGCAGCGCCCACCCCGGGACTAGCGTAGGCGAGCAGTACTTC CASSAHPGTSVGEQYF
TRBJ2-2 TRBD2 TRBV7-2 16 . TGTGCCAGCAGCTTACTAGCGGGAGGGCCCGGCGGGGAGCTGTTTTTT CASSLLAGGPGGELFF
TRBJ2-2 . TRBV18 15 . TGTGCCAGCTCACCTGACAGCGGTAACACCGGGGAGCTGTTTTTT CASSPDSGNTGELFF
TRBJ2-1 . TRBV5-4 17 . TGTGCCAGCAGCTCACGGGACAACGGACCCATTTACAATGAGCAGTTCTTC CASSSRDNGPIYNEQFF
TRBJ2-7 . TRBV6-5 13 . TGTGCCAGCAGCAAGAGAAACACTATCGGGCAGTACTTC CASSKRNTIGQYF
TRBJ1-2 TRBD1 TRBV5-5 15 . TGTGCCAGCAGCTTGTTGGAGGGGGCAGGGTATGGCTACACCTTC CASSLLEGAGYGYTF
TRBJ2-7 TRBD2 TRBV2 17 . TGTGCCAGCAGCCGCGGGGGACTAGCGGGTAACTCCTACGAGCAGTACTTC CASSRGGLAGNSYEQYF
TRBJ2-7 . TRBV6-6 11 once TGTGCCAGCACAACACTCTACGAGCAGTACTTC CASTTLYEQYF
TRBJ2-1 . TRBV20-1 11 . TGCAGTGCTAGAGGCCGTCTTGAGCAGTTCTTC CSARGRLEQFF
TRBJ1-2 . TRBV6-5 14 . TGTGCCAGCAGACCCGCCGGGGTACTCTATGGCTACACCTTC CASRPAGVLYGYTF
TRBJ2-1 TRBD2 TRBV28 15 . TGTGCCAGCCGACTGGGAGGGCGGTCCTACAATGAGCAGTTCTTC CASRLGGRSYNEQFF
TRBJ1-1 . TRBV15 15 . TGTGCCACCAGCACTGCCCCTGAGGGGAACACTGAAGCTTTCTTT CATSTAPEGNTEAFF
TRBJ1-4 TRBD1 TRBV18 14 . TGTGCCAGCTCCTGGACAGGGTCTAATGAAAAACTGTTTTTT CASSWTGSNEKLFF
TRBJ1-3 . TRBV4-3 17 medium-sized TGCGCCAGCAGCTCAAGACACCAGGGAAGACCTGGAAACACCATATATTTT CASSSRHQGRPGNTIYF
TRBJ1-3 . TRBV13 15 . TGTGCCAGCAGTTCCCCCAGGGCGGATGGAAACACCATATATTTT CASSSPRADGNTIYF
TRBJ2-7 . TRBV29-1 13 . TGCAGCGTCAAGGGGAACAGACGCTACGAGCAGTACTTC CSVKGNRRYEQYF
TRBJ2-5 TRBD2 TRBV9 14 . TGTGCCAGCAGCACGGGAGGGTACCAAGAGACCCAGTACTTC CASSTGGYQETQYF
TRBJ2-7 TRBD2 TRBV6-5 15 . TGTGCCAGCAGCCGAGGGACTAGCGGAGACTACGAGCAGTACTTC CASSRGTSGDYEQYF
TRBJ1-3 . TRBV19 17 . TGTGCCAGTAGTAGCCCCGGCAGGGCAGACTCTGGAAACACCATATATTTT CASSSPGRADSGNTIYF
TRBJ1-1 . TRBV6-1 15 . TGTGCCAGCAGTGAGTTAGGCAGGTTGAACACTGAAGCTTTCTTT CASSELGRLNTEAFF
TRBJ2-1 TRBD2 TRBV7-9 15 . TGTGCCAGCAGTTCGACTAGCGGGGGGGACAATGAGCAGTTCTTC CASSSTSGGDNEQFF
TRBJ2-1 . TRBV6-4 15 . TGTGCCAGCAGTGACCGATCCGGGACCTACAATGAGCAGTTCTTC CASSDRSGTYNEQFF
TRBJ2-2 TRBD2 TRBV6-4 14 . TGTGCCAGCAGTGACGCTAGCGGGCACGGGGAGCTGTTTTTT CASSDASGHGELFF
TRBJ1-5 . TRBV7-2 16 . TGTGCCAGCAGCTTCGGAGGGGATCCCCGCAATCAGCCCCAGCATTTT CASSFGGDPRNQPQHF
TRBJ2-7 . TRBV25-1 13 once TGTGCCAGTTGGAGGGGAGGTTCCTACGAGCAGTACTTC CASWRGGSYEQYF
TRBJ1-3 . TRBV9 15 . TGTGCCAGCAGCGCCCGCCGGAGCTCTGGAAACACCATATATTTT CASSARRSSGNTIYF
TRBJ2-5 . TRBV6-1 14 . TGTGCCAGCAGTGACCCCAGGTCCCAAGAGACCCAGTACTTC CASSDPRSQETQYF
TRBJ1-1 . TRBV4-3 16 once TGCGCCAGCAGCCAAGATTTTGGGGAGGGGGGCACTGAAGCTTTCTTT CASSQDFGEGGTEAFF
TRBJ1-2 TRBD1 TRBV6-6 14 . TGTGCCAGCAGTACGGACAGGGGGCTTACGGGCTACACCTTC CASSTDRGLTGYTF
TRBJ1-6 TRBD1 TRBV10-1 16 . TGCGCCAGCCGGATGATCAGGACAGGGAATAATTCACCCCTCCACTTT CASRMIRTGNNSPLHF
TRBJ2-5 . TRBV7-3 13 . TGTGCCAGCAGCAACGGAGTGGGTGAGACCCAGTACTTC CASSNGVGETQYF
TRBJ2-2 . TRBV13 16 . TGTGCCAGCAGCACAGCCGGGACACGGAACACCGGGGAGCTGTTTTTT CASSTAGTRNTGELFF
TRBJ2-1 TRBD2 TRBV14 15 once TGTGCCAGCAGCCAAGTGCTAGCGGGATACAATGAGCAGTTCTTC CASSQVLAGYNEQFF
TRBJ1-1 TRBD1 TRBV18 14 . TGTGCCAGCTCAGCCGGGACAGTGAACACTGAAGCTTTCTTT CASSAGTVNTEAFF
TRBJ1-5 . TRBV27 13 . TGTGCCAGCAGTCTTCAGTACAATCAGCCCCAGCATTTT CASSLQYNQPQHF
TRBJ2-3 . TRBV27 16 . TGTGCCAGCAGTCCCAACCCCGGGCAGGGGAGAGATACGCAGTATTTT CASSPNPGQGRDTQYF
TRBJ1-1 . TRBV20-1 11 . TGCAGTGCTGGGGGGGAAGCTGAAGCTTTCTTT CSAGGEAEAFF
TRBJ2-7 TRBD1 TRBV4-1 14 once TGCGCCAGCAGCCAAGACGACAGGGGGTACGAGCAGTACTTC CASSQDDRGYEQYF
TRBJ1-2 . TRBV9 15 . TGTGCCAGCAGCTCTCTGGGGGACAACAACTATGGCTACACCTTC CASSSLGDNNYGYTF
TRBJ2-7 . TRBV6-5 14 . TGTGCCAGCAGTCGACTTAGGTCGGGGGACGAGCAGTACTTC CASSRLRSGDEQYF